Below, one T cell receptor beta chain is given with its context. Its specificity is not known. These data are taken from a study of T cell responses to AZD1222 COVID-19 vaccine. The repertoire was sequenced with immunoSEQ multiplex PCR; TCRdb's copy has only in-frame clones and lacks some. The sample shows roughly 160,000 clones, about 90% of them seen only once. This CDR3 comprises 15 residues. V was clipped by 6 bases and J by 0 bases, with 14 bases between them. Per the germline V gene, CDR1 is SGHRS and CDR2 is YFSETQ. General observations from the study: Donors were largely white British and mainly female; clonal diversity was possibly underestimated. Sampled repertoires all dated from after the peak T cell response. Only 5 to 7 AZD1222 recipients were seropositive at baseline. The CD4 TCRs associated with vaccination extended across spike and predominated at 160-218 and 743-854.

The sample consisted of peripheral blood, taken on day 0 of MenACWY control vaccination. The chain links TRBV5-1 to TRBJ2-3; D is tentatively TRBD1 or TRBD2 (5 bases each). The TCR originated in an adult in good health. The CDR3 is CASISGTVSTDTQYF. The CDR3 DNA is TGCGCCAGCATCTCCGGGACGGTGAGCACAGATACGCAGTATTTT. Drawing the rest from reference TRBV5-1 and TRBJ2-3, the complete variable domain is KAGVTQTPRYLIKTRGQQVTLSCSPISGHRSVSWYQQTPGQGLQFLFEYFSETQRNKGNFPGRFSGRQFSNSRSEMNVSTLELGDSALYLCASISGTVSTDTQYFGPGTRLTVL.